One and the same sample provided the 2 T cell receptor beta chains below, sequenced in a study of blood T cells in healthy people across ages. Sample-barcoded 5' priming and a J-beta primer mix drove a second PCR of about 7 to 12 cycles. TCRdb independently ran MiXCR on the 5' RACE reads; one entry per CDR3 protein. The sample contains hundreds of thousands of distinct CDR3 sequences, roughly 25% of which appear only once. The same sample was also studied in work on T cells of mothers and their children.

The sample comprised blood. The receptors stem from a boy aged 10-17 years in good health.

The chain combines TRBV5-4 with TRBJ2-2; D not certain. This CDR3 has 16 amino acids. Germline V gene lookup returns CDR1 SGHNT and CDR2 YYREEE (reference sequence). Trimming shortened V by 2 bases and J by 0 bases, and 11 bases separated the two germline ends. The CDR3: CASSFDVGPNTGELFF. In DNA, the CDR3 is TGTGCCAGCAGCTTTGACGTCGGACCGAACACCGGGGAGCTGTTTTTT. Full variable domain (outside the CDR3, taken from reference TRBV5-4 and TRBJ2-2): ETGVTQSPTHLIKTRGQQVTLRCSSQSGHNTVSWYQQALGQGPQFIFQYYREEENGRGNFPPRFSGLQFPNYSSELNVNALELDDSALYLCASSFDVGPNTGELFFGEGSRLTVL.

V is TRBV15 and J is TRBJ2-5; D not resolved. The CDR3 runs 11 residues. V lost 3 bases, J lost 9 bases, and 8 bases lay in between. The germline V gene has CDR1 LNHNV and CDR2 YYDKDF (reference sequence). In DNA form, the CDR3 reads TGTGCCACCAGCAGCGGTTGGGCCCAGTACTTC. It specifies CATSSGWAQYF.